These 10 T cell receptor beta chains originate from one sample sequenced in a study of beta chain features in type 1 diabetes. Their specific antigens are unknown. Study-wide results and caveats: People with Type 1 diabetes carried modestly yet significantly shorter TCRB CDR3s in all four CD4+ subsets.

Expressed TCRB transcripts were sequenced because the isolated RNA had all been reverse transcribed beforehand. The data were produced by immunoSEQ multiplex PCR, yet TCRdb's version contains in-frame clones alone and is incomplete. The repertoire holds hundreds of thousands of clones, with over 10% as singletons. Sequenced: naive CD4+ T cells from blood. All receptors derive from a man aged 18 to 35 with type 1 diabetes.

The rearrangement joins TRBV28 to TRBJ2-7; 11 bases align to TRBD1. Germline CDR1 MDHEN, CDR2 SYDVKM. The CDR3 is 14 residues long. The V segment lost 6 bases and the J segment 4 bases; nucleotides outside the gene matches: 5. The CDR3 loop is CASRRTGGGYEQYF. The DNA for the CDR3 is TGTGCCAGCAGGAGGACAGGGGGCGGGTACGAGCAGTACTTC.

This chain uses TRBV19 with TRBJ1-1; the D is unclear. V was trimmed by 8 bases and J by 5 bases, leaving 15 bases between them. Germline V gene lookup returns CDR1 LNHDA and CDR2 SQIVND (reference sequence). The CDR3 runs to 13 residues. CDR3 sequence reads: CASGDLSWTEAFF. Here the CDR3 DNA reads TGTGCCAGTGGTGACTTGTCTTGGACTGAAGCTTTCTTT.

The chain combines TRBV9 with TRBJ2-5; D ambiguous. This CDR3 contains 13 residues. Germline V gene sequence: CDR1 SGDLS, CDR2 YYNGEE. The germline V and J ends were trimmed by 4 bases and 5 bases, with 12 bases remaining between them. The CDR3 reads CASSPGVRETQYF. The CDR3 coding sequence is TGTGCCAGCAGCCCCGGCGTTCGGGAGACCCAGTACTTC.

This clone was detected a few times. V is TRBV9 and J is TRBJ2-7; 9 bases map to TRBD1. Germline V CDR1 and CDR2: SGDLS, YYNGEE. V shed 2 bases, J shed 5 bases, and the junction held 5 bases outside the gene matches. The CDR3 totals 14 residues. The CDR3 loop is CASSVADRGNEQYF. The CDR3 DNA follows: TGTGCCAGCAGCGTCGCCGACAGGGGGAACGAGCAGTACTTC.

Of note for this clone: Different DNA sequences within this sample yield the same CDR3. J is TRBJ2-5 and V is TRBV5-1; tentatively, D is TRBD2 (6 bases). There are 13 residues in the CDR3. Germline loops: CDR1 SGHRS, CDR2 YFSETQ. V was clipped by 1 base and J by 3 bases, with 7 bases between them. CDR3 sequence reads: CASSLTGEETQYF. CDR3 bases: TGCGCCAGCAGCTTGACGGGAGAAGAGACCCAGTACTTC.

Only a few counts were recorded for this clone. The chain joins TRBV9 to TRBJ2-1, with 11 bases matching TRBD2. The germline V gene has CDR1 SGDLS and CDR2 YYNGEE. This CDR3 is 15 amino acids long. V shed 0 bases and J 7 bases; nucleotides not matched to a gene: 3. The CDR3 DNA follows: TGTGCCAGCAGCGTAGCTTCTAGCGGGGGGAATGAGCAGTTCTTC. Encoded protein: CASSVASSGGNEQFF.

The rearrangement links TRBV6-1 to TRBJ2-3; no reliable D call. Germline lookup yields CDR1 MNHNS and CDR2 SASEGT. There are 12 residues in the CDR3. The germline V and J ends were trimmed by 6 bases and 4 bases, with 8 bases remaining between them. This CDR3 is CASSRVPDTQYF. Here the CDR3 DNA reads TGTGCCAGCAGCCGAGTTCCAGATACGCAGTATTTT.

This clone has a handful of counts. The rearrangement joins TRBV18 to TRBJ1-1; TRBD1 is a possible D gene (5 bases). Trimming stripped 3 bases from V and 10 bases from J, with 15 bases between. Germline V gene sequence: CDR1 KGHSH, CDR2 LQKENI. The CDR3 loop spans 13 amino acids. DNA for the CDR3: TGTGCCAGCTCACCGCCTCAGGGAGCGGGAGCTTTCTTT. Protein product: CASSPPQGAGAFF.

The CDR3 is CASRLQGSASGYGYTF. CDR3 in DNA: TGTGCCAGCCGGTTACAGGGTTCGGCCAGCGGCTATGGCTACACCTTC. The chain has TRBV18 and TRBJ1-2, with D perhaps matching TRBD1 (6 bases). The CDR3 extends over 16 amino acids. From germline, CDR1 is KGHSH and CDR2 LQKENI. V was cut by 8 bases and J by 4 bases, with 23 bases left in between. The full variable domain, rest sourced from reference TRBV18 and TRBJ1-2, is NAGVMQNPRHLVRRRGQEARLRCSPMKGHSHVYWYRQLPEEGLKFMVYLQKENIIDESGMPKERFSAEFPKEGPSILRIQQVVRGDSAAYFCASRLQGSASGYGYTFGSGTRLTVV.

The chain is built from TRBV29-1 and TRBJ1-2, with a weak D call TRBD1 (6 bases). Germline CDR1 SQVTM, CDR2 ANQGSEA. The CDR3 spans 15 residues. The germline V and J ends were trimmed by 4 bases and 0 bases, with 15 bases remaining between them. CDR3 DNA sequence: TGCAGCGTTGGAGGACAGTCCCACTCTAACTATGGCTACACCTTC. Its protein product is CSVGGQSHSNYGYTF.